This T cell receptor (beta chain) was identified in a study of post-analysis software for immune sequencing data. Study in general: Included among the disease courses, which were recorded for the cohort, were relapsing-remitting, secondary progressive and progressive-relapsing multiple sclerosis. Overall study results and limits: Samples from a shared batch, those prepared together, strongly co-clustered by F measure. Multiple sclerosis was associated with a significant reduction in normalized Chao1 diversity relative to controls. With TRBV5-6, TRBV5-1 and TRBV20-1 included, about five TRBV segments were more frequent in patients than in controls.

cDNA libraries for TCR beta contained unique molecular identifiers. It was from about 1 to 10 million T cells that 500,000 to 600,000 cDNA molecules came. TCRdb re-derived calls from the PCR reads in MiXCR, one entry per CDR3 protein. Here the sample spans more than 450,000 distinct CDR3 sequences, 34% being singletons. Trimming pared 0 bases from V and 11 bases from J, leaving 19 bases between. The CDR3 has 15 amino acids. The germline gives CDR1 SGHDN, CDR2 FVKESK. This clonotype was observed a few times. As yet, its antigen is unknown. The receptor was derived from a girl between 2 and 17 years old with multiple sclerosis. The sample was blood. The genes are TRBV14 and TRBJ2-5, with D possibly matching TRBD2 (7 bases). The CDR3 DNA reads as TGTGCCAGCAGCCAAGATAGGCAGGGGACGCGGGAGCAGTACTTC. Encoded protein: CASSQDRQGTREQYF.